This TCR beta chain was profiled in a study of shared clonotypes between healthy human individuals. Whole-study context: Donors had three CD4 naive, three CD4 memory, two CD8 naive and one CD8 memory plate apiece. Points from the study as a whole: Few donors restricted represented genetic and exposure-history diversity. Among donors, sharing of clonotypes was expected to be affected by sequencing depth.

The assay was immunoSEQ multiplex PCR, and TCRdb's table has in-frame clones only and misses some. The table shows around 1.4 million clones, with 98% occurring only once. On this clone itself: The antigen remains unidentified.

V shed 6 bases, J shed 4 bases, and the junction held 11 bases outside the gene matches. Germline CDR1 and CDR2: SQVTM and ANQGSEA. The CDR3 is 14 residues long. The rearrangement joins TRBV29-1 to TRBJ1-2; 7 bases fit TRBD1. The TCR sequence derives from a man under 40 in good health. The specimen was naive CD4+ T cells sorted from blood. As for subset: CD45RA+ positively selected. This CDR3 reads CSVLEPAGGYGYTF. Written as DNA, the CDR3 is TGCAGCGTCCTTGAGCCGGCAGGGGGCTATGGCTACACCTTC.